Shown below are 17 T cell receptor beta chains from a single sample sequenced in a study of blood T cell repertoires in COVID-19. The protocol was immunoSEQ multiplex PCR, while the TCRdb copy is restricted to in-frame clones and leaves out a portion. The top ten hold around 8% of the sample, which has 200,000 to 300,000 clones, approximately 84% seen once. Sequenced: peripheral blood. These receptors came from an elderly woman with acute or convalescent COVID-19.

The gene calls are TRBV10-1 and TRBJ1-2; 10 nucleotides line up with TRBD1. Trimming removed 0 bases from V and 11 bases from J; junction bases left unmatched: 9. CDR3 length: 15 amino acids. Germline V gives CDR1 WNHNN, CDR2 SYGVQD (reference sequence). The CDR3: CASSESVGTGESYTF. As DNA, the CDR3 is TGCGCCAGCAGTGAGTCCGTGGGGACAGGGGAAAGTTACACCTTC.

The chain recombines TRBV3-1 (or the pseudogene TRBV3-2) with TRBJ2-1; TRBD2 is a possible D gene (5 bases). There are 14 residues in the CDR3. V was clipped by 4 bases and J by 5 bases, with 12 bases between them. The germline gives CDR1 LGHDT, CDR2 YNNKEL (reference sequence). The CDR3 DNA reads TGTGCCAGCAGCCCATCTGGGCGGGACAATGAGCAGTTCTTC. Protein sequence: CASSPSGRDNEQFF.

The chain has TRBV24-1 and TRBJ2-6; perhaps TRBD1 as D (6 bases). V was trimmed by 4 bases and J by 2 bases, leaving 11 bases between them. The V gene's germline CDR1 is KGHDR and CDR2 SFDVKD. The CDR3 is made up of 16 amino acids. The CDR3 region has the DNA TGTGCCACCAGTGACAGGGACACCGCTGGGGCCAACGTCCTGACTTTC. This translates into CATSDRDTAGANVLTF.

The chain carries TRBV30 and TRBJ1-1; D gene unclear. Germline assignment: CDR1 GTSNPN and CDR2 SVGIG (reference sequence). The CDR3 is made up of 11 amino acids. V shed 5 bases and J shed 10 bases, with 14 bases lying between them. The DNA for the CDR3 is TGTGCCTGGTTAACCCCCTACGCAGCTTTCTTT. Translating it yields CAWLTPYAAFF.

The rearrangement uses TRBV19 and TRBJ2-1; a possible D gene is TRBD2 (6 bases). V was pared by 0 bases and J by 9 bases, with 15 bases between. The CDR3 extends over 15 amino acids. CDR1 is LNHDA and CDR2 is SQIVND in the germline V gene (reference sequence). The CDR3 loop reads CASSIDGRDRSEQFF. The CDR3 region has the DNA TGTGCCAGTAGTATAGATGGGCGGGACCGGAGTGAGCAGTTCTTC.

The J gene is TRBJ1-1, the V gene TRBV5-5; TRBD1 might be the D (6 bases). This CDR3 has 13 amino acids. Deletions cut 2 bases from V and 3 bases from J, with 8 bases between. Per the germline V gene, CDR1 is SGHKS and CDR2 is YYEKEE (reference sequence). CDR3: CASSLQGYTEAFF. The CDR3 DNA is TGTGCCAGCAGCTTACAGGGATACACTGAAGCTTTCTTT.

V gene TRBV29-1 combines with J gene TRBJ2-5; D unresolved. This CDR3 contains 12 residues. Germline V gene data show CDR1 as SQVTM and CDR2 as ANQGSEA. V was clipped by 4 bases and J by 1 base, with 7 bases between them. The CDR3, as DNA: TGCAGCGTTGGCACAGTCCAAGAGACCCAGTACTTC. It translates to CSVGTVQETQYF.

This sequence joins TRBV12-3 or TRBV12-4 and TRBJ1-5, with a weak D call TRBD1 (6 bases). Trimming shortened V by 6 bases and J by 5 bases, and 11 bases separated the two germline ends. This CDR3 has 13 amino acids. The CDR3 region is CASRGGPDQPQHF. CDR3 coding DNA: TGTGCCAGCAGAGGGGGTCCTGATCAGCCCCAGCATTTT.

J is TRBJ1-4 and V is TRBV5-1; D is uncertain. Germline values: CDR1 SGHRS, CDR2 YFSETQ. Trimming took 2 bases from V and 0 from J, leaving 8 bases between them. This CDR3 comprises 15 residues. The CDR3 region is CASSLNTATNEKLFF. CDR3 coding DNA: TGCGCCAGCAGCTTAAACACCGCAACTAATGAAAAACTGTTTTTT.

This chain uses TRBV6-1 with TRBJ1-3; TRBD1 agrees at 7 bases. Trimming took 0 bases from V and 4 from J; bases not matched to a gene: 6. The length of the CDR3 is 16 residues. Germline V CDR1 and CDR2: MNHNS, SASEGT. The CDR3 is CASSEAPGGLGNTIYF. The CDR3 DNA follows: TGTGCCAGCAGTGAAGCCCCAGGGGGTCTGGGAAACACCATATATTTT.

The J gene is TRBJ1-6, the V gene TRBV6-1; D remains ambiguous. The V end lost 1 base, the J end lost 1 base, and 20 bases lay between the germline ends. CDR1 is MNHNS, CDR2 SASEGT, per germline. This CDR3 region has 20 residues. Written as DNA, the CDR3 is TGTGCCAGCAGTGAAGATAGAACAAAGAGGTCAAGGTCCTATAATTCACCCCTCCACTTT. Translation: CASSEDRTKRSRSYNSPLHF.

The chain links TRBV5-6 to TRBJ2-5; weak D call: TRBD2 (6 bases). The CDR3 extends over 13 amino acids. V was trimmed by 0 bases and J by 4 bases, leaving 7 bases between them. Germline CDR1 is SGHDT and CDR2 is YYEEEE. Written as DNA, the CDR3 is TGTGCCAGCAGCTTGGTGGGAGGAGAGACCCAGTACTTC. This encodes CASSLVGGETQYF.

Only a few counts were recorded for this clone. The chain couples TRBV7-9 to TRBJ2-7, with 11 bases aligning to TRBD2. Germline loops: CDR1 SEHNR, CDR2 FQNEAQ (reference sequence). The CDR3 loop spans 19 amino acids. Losses at the gene ends were 4 bases for V and 2 bases for J; bases not matched to a gene: 16. CDR3 loop: CASSSSPGLAAPRAYEQYF. CDR3 in DNA: TGTGCCAGCAGCTCCTCTCCGGGACTAGCGGCTCCCCGGGCCTACGAGCAGTACTTC.

On this clone: Without the conserved terminal phenylalanine or tryptophan, this CDR3 likely stems from a read error. The DNA is left out, because the CDR3 cannot be placed on it with certainty; the CDR3 is given as TCRdb lists it. J is TRBJ1-3 and V is TRBV21-1. TRBV21-1 is flagged as a pseudogene. With termini counted, the CDR3 has 9 amino acids. CDR3 loop: CASSVIGVR.

The V call is TRBV5-1, the J call TRBJ2-5; 7 nucleotides line up with TRBD2. Germline loops: CDR1 SGHRS, CDR2 YFSETQ. With 2 bases clipped from V and 3 bases from J, the junction kept 4 bases outside the gene matches. This CDR3 comprises 14 residues. The CDR3 loop reads CASSFWREKETQYF. The CDR3 region has the DNA TGCGCCAGCAGCTTCTGGCGGGAGAAAGAGACCCAGTACTTC.

The chain carries TRBV7-2 and TRBJ2-7; possibly TRBD1 for D (6 bases). Trimming removed 1 base from V and 5 bases from J, with 15 bases in between. The germline V gene has CDR1 SGHTA and CDR2 FQGNSA. The CDR3 covers 15 residues. CDR3 sequence reads: CASSLVAGAADEQYF. As DNA, the CDR3 is TGTGCCAGCAGCTTAGTGGCAGGGGCCGCGGACGAGCAGTACTTC. Variable domain in full (rest from reference TRBV7-2 and TRBJ2-7): GAGVSQSPSNKVTEKGKDVELRCDPISGHTALYWYRQSLGQGLEFLIYFQGNSAPDKSGLPSDRFSAERTGGSVSTLTIQRTQQEDSAVYLCASSLVAGAADEQYFGPGTRLTVT.

This chain joins TRBV6-5 and TRBJ1-4; D is undetermined. Trimming shortened V by 5 bases and J by 4 bases, and 14 bases separated the two germline ends. The germline V gene encodes CDR1 MNHEY and CDR2 SVGAGI. This CDR3 is built from 15 residues. As DNA, the CDR3 is TGTGCCAGCAGTCGAGGGATAGGCGGTAATGAAAAACTGTTTTTT. The encoded protein is CASSRGIGGNEKLFF.